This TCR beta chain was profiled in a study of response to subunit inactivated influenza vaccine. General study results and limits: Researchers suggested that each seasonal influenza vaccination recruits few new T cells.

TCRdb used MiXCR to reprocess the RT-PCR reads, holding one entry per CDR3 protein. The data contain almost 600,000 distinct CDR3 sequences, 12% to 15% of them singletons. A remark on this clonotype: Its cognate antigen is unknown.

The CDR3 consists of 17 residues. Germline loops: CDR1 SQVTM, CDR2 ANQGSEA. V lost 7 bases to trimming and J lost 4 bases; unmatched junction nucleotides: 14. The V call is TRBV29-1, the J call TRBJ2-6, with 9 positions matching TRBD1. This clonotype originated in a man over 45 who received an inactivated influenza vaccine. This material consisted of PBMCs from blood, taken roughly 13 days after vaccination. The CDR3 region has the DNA TGCAGCGCCGGAGGCTCCGGGACAGGGACCGGGGCCAACGTCCTGACTTTC. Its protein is CSAGGSGTGTGANVLTF.